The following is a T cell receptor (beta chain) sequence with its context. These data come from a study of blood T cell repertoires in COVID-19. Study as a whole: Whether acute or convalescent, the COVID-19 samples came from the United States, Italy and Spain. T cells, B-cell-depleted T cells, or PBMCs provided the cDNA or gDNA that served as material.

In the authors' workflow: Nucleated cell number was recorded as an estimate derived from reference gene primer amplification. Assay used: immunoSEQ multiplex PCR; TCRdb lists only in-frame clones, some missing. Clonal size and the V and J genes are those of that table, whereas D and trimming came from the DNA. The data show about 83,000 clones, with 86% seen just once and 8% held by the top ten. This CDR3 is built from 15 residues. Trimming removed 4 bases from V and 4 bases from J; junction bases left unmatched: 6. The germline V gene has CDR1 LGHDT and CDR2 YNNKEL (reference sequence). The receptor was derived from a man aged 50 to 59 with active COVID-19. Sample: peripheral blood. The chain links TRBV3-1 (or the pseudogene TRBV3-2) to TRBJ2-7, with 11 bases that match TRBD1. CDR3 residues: CASSLTGTGGYEQYF. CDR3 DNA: TGTGCCAGCAGCCTAACCGGGACAGGGGGGTACGAGCAGTACTTC.